One TCR beta chain is described in this entry. Its cognate antigen is unknown. The CDR3 spans 17 residues. The V and J ends lost 0 bases and 8 bases respectively, with 22 bases between them. Germline V gene lookup returns CDR1 KGHSH and CDR2 LQKENI. The data stem from a study of identical twins. Study observations and caveats: Twins showed weaker excess sharing in their beta out-of-frame sequences. Conclusions came from cross-sectional statistical analysis, not from following the same donors.

From the 5' RACE reads, TCRdb called clonotypes with MiXCR, one entry per CDR3 protein. The sample carries 450,000 or so distinct CDR3 sequences, about 24% recorded once. These same records also appear under a second study, on T cells expressing NK-cell markers. Per that study: In sorted CD3+CD56+NKG2C+, CD3+CD56+NKG2C- and CD3+CD56-NKG2C+ T cells, TCR beta repertoires were obtained. An anti-gamma-delta TCR antibody was added in several experiments. It restricted sorting to alpha-beta TCR-expressing T cells.

The chain joins TRBV18 to TRBJ1-2; possible D gene TRBD1, 5 bases. This receptor was taken from a woman aged 18-29 years in good health. The specimen sequenced was CD4+ T cells sorted from blood. CDR3 in DNA: TGTGCCAGCTCACCACCGAGGGGTGGTGGGTTCGTTCGGGGCTACACCTTC. It is translated as CASSPPRGGGFVRGYTF.